What follows are 13 T cell receptor beta chains derived from one specimen sequenced in a study of T cell changes during pregnancy in multiple sclerosis. Produced via immunoSEQ multiplex PCR; TCRdb's table is partial and in-frame only. The table records around 30,000 clones, around 90% of them present only once. The input for sequencing was CD8+ T cells from peripheral blood mononuclear cells, taken before pregnancy. Every receptor here comes from a female donor with multiple sclerosis, enrolled in a pregnancy study.

This chain links TRBV18 with TRBJ2-1; tentative D call: TRBD2 (5 bases). Germline assignment: CDR1 KGHSH and CDR2 LQKENI. The V end was cut by 0 bases, the J end by 0 bases, with 9 bases between. The CDR3 has 16 residues. CDR3 sequence (DNA): TGTGCCAGCTCACCACCTAGCGCCAGCTCCTACAATGAGCAGTTCTTC. Protein: CASSPPSASSYNEQFF.

This clone is a singleton in its sample. The V gene is TRBV6-1, the J gene TRBJ1-4; possibly TRBD1 for D (5 bases). The length of the CDR3 is 13 residues. The V and J ends lost 2 bases and 10 bases respectively, with 11 bases between them. Germline V gene sequence: CDR1 MNHNS, CDR2 SASEGT. The CDR3 DNA sequence: TGTGCCAGCAGTGAAACGTGGGGGGGAAAACTGTTTTTT. This codes for CASSETWGGKLFF.

The rearrangement links TRBV29-1 to TRBJ2-5; 9 bases align to TRBD2. V shed 7 bases, J shed 5 bases, and the junction held 5 bases outside the gene matches. The germline V gene has CDR1 SQVTM and CDR2 ANQGSEA. This CDR3 region has 12 residues. DNA for the CDR3: TGCAGCGCAAGCGGGAGGAACGAGACCCAGTACTTC. This encodes CSASGRNETQYF.

The chain joins TRBV13 to TRBJ2-4, with TRBD1 matching 10 bases. This CDR3 region has 17 residues. Per the germline V gene, CDR1 is PRHDT and CDR2 is FYEKMQ (reference sequence). V was clipped by 4 bases and J by 0 bases; unmatched bases: 6. CDR3 in DNA: TGTGCCAGCAGCTGGGGGACAGGGGATATAGCCAAAAACATTCAGTACTTC. Translation gives CASSWGTGDIAKNIQYF.

This rearrangement joins TRBV15 to TRBJ2-7; possible D gene TRBD1, 5 bases. This CDR3 has 15 residues. The V end lost 0 bases, the J end lost 2 bases, and 11 bases lay between the germline ends. Per the germline V gene, CDR1 is LNHNV and CDR2 is YYDKDF (reference sequence). The CDR3 sequence is CATSRDLGHTYEQYF. CDR3 in DNA: TGTGCCACCAGCAGAGATTTAGGACATACCTACGAGCAGTACTTC.

The CDR3 DNA follows: TGCGCCAGCAGCCAAGGGCAGGGACAGTCTAATGAAAAACTGTTTTTT. It encodes CASSQGQGQSNEKLFF. The chain is built from TRBV4-3 and TRBJ1-4, with 7 positions matching TRBD1. Germline V gene lookup returns CDR1 LGHNA and CDR2 YSLEER. Trimming took 1 base from V and 3 from J; bases not matched to a gene: 5. The CDR3 covers 16 residues.

The chain combines TRBV5-1 with TRBJ1-1; D not resolved. Germline V gives CDR1 SGHRS, CDR2 YFSETQ. Trimming took 0 bases from V and 5 from J, leaving 11 bases between them. This CDR3 comprises 14 residues. In DNA form, the CDR3 reads TGCGCCAGCAGCTTGGCCTTTTTTGAGACTGAAGCTTTCTTT. This gives the protein CASSLAFFETEAFF.

The chain combines TRBV4-3 with TRBJ2-1; D perhaps matches TRBD2 (5 bases). Germline loops: CDR1 LGHNA, CDR2 YSLEER. V was cut by 2 bases and J by 7 bases, with 18 bases left in between. This CDR3 region has 16 residues. CDR3 DNA: TGCGCCAGCAGCCAACATAGCTTCATGGGAGATAATGAGCAGTTCTTC. Encoded protein: CASSQHSFMGDNEQFF.

This clone was seen a single time. V gene TRBV14 combines with J gene TRBJ2-5, with D uncertain. Germline values: CDR1 SGHDN, CDR2 FVKESK. Trimming pared 5 bases from V and 1 base from J, leaving 11 bases between. The length of the CDR3 is 14 residues. CDR3 region: CASSTHKSQETQYF. CDR3 coding DNA: TGTGCCAGCAGCACCCACAAAAGCCAAGAGACCCAGTACTTC.

CDR3 amino acids: CATSRDGASGRNNEQFF. CDR3 nucleotides: TGTGCCACCAGCAGAGATGGCGCTAGCGGGAGGAACAATGAGCAGTTCTTC. V is TRBV15 and J is TRBJ2-1; 11 bases align to TRBD2. The CDR3 has 17 amino acids. Germline CDR1 reads LNHNV; CDR2 reads YYDKDF (reference sequence). J gave up 5 bases and V 0 bases, and 6 bases lay outside the gene matches.

This sequence joins TRBV27 and TRBJ2-5; the D is unclear. Trimming stripped 4 bases from V and 2 bases from J, with 5 bases between. Germline lookup yields CDR1 MNHEY and CDR2 SMNVEV (reference sequence). The CDR3 is made up of 12 amino acids. CDR3 DNA sequence: TGTGCCAGCAGTTCCACACAAGAGACCCAGTACTTC. This translates into CASSSTQETQYF.

The chain recombines TRBV27 with TRBJ2-1; 10 bases line up with TRBD2. The ends lost 8 bases at V and 8 bases at J; junction bases unmatched: 18. The CDR3 contains 17 residues. Germline V lookup: CDR1 MNHEY, CDR2 SMNVEV (reference sequence). CDR3 region: CASGPSLAGEFADEQFF. Written as DNA, the CDR3 is TGTGCCAGCGGACCTTCCCTAGCGGGAGAATTTGCGGATGAGCAGTTCTTC.

This chain joins TRBV7-6 and TRBJ2-1; D not resolved. V was cut by 2 bases and J by 0 bases, with 17 bases left in between. Germline lookup yields CDR1 SGHVS and CDR2 FNYEAQ. There are 18 residues in the CDR3. The CDR3 sequence: CASSLSGGRSSSYNEQFF. The CDR3, as DNA: TGTGCCAGCAGCTTAAGTGGTGGCAGGTCCTCCTCCTACAATGAGCAGTTCTTC.